This TCR beta chain was identified in a study of T cells in Graves' hyperthyroidism and ophthalmopathy (dated by TCRdb to about 2019). Turning to the overall study: Peripheral blood was collected at initial diagnosis, before any treatment. A discovery cohort of about a hundred patients, 43 with Graves' ophthalmopathy and 55 to 65 with stable Graves' hyperthyroidism, was used to find distinguishing TCR V-J signatures. The paper describes TCR Vbeta CDR3 sequencing of around 130 peripheral blood samples, made up of 43 ophthalmopathy patients, around 78 hyperthyroidism patients and about 17 progressor patients. Prospective prediction of ophthalmopathy was tested in an independent validation cohort consisting of 18 to 20 hyperthyroidism patients and 17 patients who later progressed to ophthalmopathy. For training and testing, the 100 or so patients in the discovery cohort were randomly divided in a 7:3 ratio. In addition, the study compared T-cell repertoires in thyroid tissue and in blood from six Graves' hyperthyroidism patients. Once sampling was done, hyperthyroidism patients were given methimazole at a starting dose of 30 mg daily, whereas ophthalmopathy patients were given high-dose intravenous methylprednisolone.

This clonotype was counted many times. Its binding antigen is unknown. The input lacks base qualities; no much larger clone sits a single base away. The TCR beta CDR3 regions were amplified from the RNA transcripts. A first-round RT-PCR of the TCR CDR3 used the HTBI primer set with the Qiagen OneStep RT-PCR kit. Libraries were constructed in a second round of multiplex PCR, after which size selection and purification were carried out. The libraries were sequenced on an Illumina HiSeq2000 using paired-end 100 bp reads. On the authors' methods: Raw data were processed with SOAPnuke, discarding reads with adapters, uncalled bases, mean Phred below 15, or no exact constant-primer or identifier match. COPE v1.2.5 was used to merge the high-quality paired reads, and each unique nucleotide sequence was defined as a clonotype. MiTCR v1.1 was used to align clonotypes to the IMGT TRBV, TRBD and TRBJ reference segments. The analysis included only V-J combinations with a frequency above 0.0001, which together covered roughly 99% of the repertoires. A TCS score was defined as the ratio between F50 (clonal expansion) and ExV (chaos), using BLOSUM62-based TCRdist between CDR3 peptides within each V-J. Welch's t-statistics and random forest reduced several hundred V-J features to fewer than 15, which were used in a naive Bayes classifier (R e1071). The raw public data were reprocessed by TCRdb itself: fastp quality trimming at Q25, MiXCR clonotype calling, in-frame beta chains only. Rows are unified per CDR3 protein, each entry keeping the most common DNA and genes. It is TCRdb's table, rather than the study itself, that gives the V and J calls and clone size. For this sample the table gives 500,000 to 650,000 distinct CDR3 sequences, of which 13% to 15% were detected only once. Jointly, the top ten make up around 12% of the sample.

V ends up 5 bases short and J 2 bases short, with an unmatched junction base count of 10. Via the germline V gene (reference sequence), CDR1 is SEHNR and CDR2 FQNEAQ. The CDR3 has 16 amino acids, counting the end cysteine and phenylalanine. Only the CDR3 region is kept as DNA, spanning 48 bases read in frame from base 1. Ophthalmopathy patients had moderately to severely active disease, with a Clinical Activity Score of 3 or more, a NOSPECS grade of 4 or more, and a disease duration of less than 3 months. Exclusion was applied to patients with uncontrolled infections, other autoimmune diseases, pregnancy or lactation. Diagnoses relied on clinical symptoms, serum thyroxine and TRAb, thyroid ultrasound and orbital computed tomography. PBMCs were isolated from 7.5 to 10 ml of fresh peripheral blood by Ficoll-Paque density gradient centrifugation. Trizol reagent was used to extract total RNA, and RNA quality was then checked on an Agilent 2100 Bioanalyzer.

What the authors observed across the whole study: Blood samples also contained most of the expanded thyroid clonotypes (frequency above 0.001), which suggests that blood repertoires may reflect thyroid immune responses. Ophthalmopathy was separated from stable hyperthyroidism by a 13 V-J signature model, with roughly 88% sensitivity and approximately 81% specificity obtained in cross-validation and 80%/75% obtained in testing. In validation, progression to ophthalmopathy was predicted by the model with around 70% sensitivity and 72.22% specificity, a median of around 5.9 months before onset. No statistical method was used to fix the sample size in advance, and group allocation was not hidden from the investigators.

The sequence was collected from a woman aged 45-65 years with Graves' ophthalmopathy. This chain joins TRBV7-9 to TRBJ2-3; TRBD1 agrees with 7 junctional bases. Sequenced: blood. The CDR3 is CASSQAWDSPTDTQYF. The nucleotide sequence reads TGTGCCAGCAGCCAGGCCTGGGACAGTCCCACAGATACGCAGTATTTT.